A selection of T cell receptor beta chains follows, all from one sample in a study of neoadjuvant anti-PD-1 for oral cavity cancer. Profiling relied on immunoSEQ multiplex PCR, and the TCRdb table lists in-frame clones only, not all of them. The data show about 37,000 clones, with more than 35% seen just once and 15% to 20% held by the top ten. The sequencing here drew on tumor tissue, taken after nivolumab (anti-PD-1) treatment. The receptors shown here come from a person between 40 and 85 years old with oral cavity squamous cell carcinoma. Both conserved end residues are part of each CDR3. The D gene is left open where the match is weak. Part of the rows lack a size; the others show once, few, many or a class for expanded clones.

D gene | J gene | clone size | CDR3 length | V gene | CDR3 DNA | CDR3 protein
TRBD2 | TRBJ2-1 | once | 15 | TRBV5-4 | TGTGCCAGCAGCCGGGAACTAGCGGTCTACAATGAGCAGTTCTTC | CASSRELAVYNEQFF
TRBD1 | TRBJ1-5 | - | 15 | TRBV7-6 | TGTGCCAGCAGCTTAGGGACAGGGTTCGGACAGCCCCAGCATTTT | CASSLGTGFGQPQHF
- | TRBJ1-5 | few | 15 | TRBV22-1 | TGTCCTGGGAGCGCACTACGGGGGTTCAATCAGCCCCAGCATTTT | CPGSALRGFNQPQHF
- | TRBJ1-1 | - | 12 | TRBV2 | TGTGCCAGTAAGAGTTGGGGGACTGAAGCTTTCTTT | CASKSWGTEAFF
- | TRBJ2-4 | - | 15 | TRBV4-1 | TGCGCCAGCAGCCGAACCGGGACACCTGCGGACATTCAGTACTTC | CASSRTGTPADIQYF
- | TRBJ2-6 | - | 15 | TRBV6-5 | TGTGCCAGCAGTTACCAGGTAGCTGGGGCCAACGTCCTGACTTTC | CASSYQVAGANVLTF
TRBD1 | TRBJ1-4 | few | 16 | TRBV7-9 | TGTGCCAGCAGCTCTCGACAGGGATTTTTCGATGAAAAACTGTTTTTT | CASSSRQGFFDEKLFF
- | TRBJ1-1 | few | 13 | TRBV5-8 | TGTGCCAGCAGCTTGAGGTGGGACACTGAAGCTTTCTTT | CASSLRWDTEAFF
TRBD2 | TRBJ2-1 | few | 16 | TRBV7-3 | TGTGCCAGCAGCCCTGCGGGAGGAGGACTCCACAATGAGCAGTTCTTC | CASSPAGGGLHNEQFF
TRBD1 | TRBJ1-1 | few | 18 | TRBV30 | TGTGCCTGGAGTGTACCAATACGGTGGGGGACAGCGAACACTGAAGCTTTCTTT | CAWSVPIRWGTANTEAFF
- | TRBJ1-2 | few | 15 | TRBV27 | TGTGCCAGCAGCCCTCTCTACGGGGGGCATCATGGCTACACCTTC | CASSPLYGGHHGYTF
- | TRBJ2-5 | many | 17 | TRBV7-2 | TGTGCCAGCAGCTTATCGAGGGGGTCCAGGGTGGTAGAGACCCAGTACTTC | CASSLSRGSRVVETQYF
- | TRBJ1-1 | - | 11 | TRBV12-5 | TGTGCTAGTGGTACTCTCCCGGGCCTGTTCTTT | CASGTLPGLFF
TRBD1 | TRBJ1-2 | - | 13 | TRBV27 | TGTGCCAGCAGGCCTACAGGGGGCGATGGCTACACCTTC | CASRPTGGDGYTF
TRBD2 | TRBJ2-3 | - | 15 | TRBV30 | TGTGCCTGGAGACTAGCGGGGGGGATGACAGATACGCAGTATTTT | CAWRLAGGMTDTQYF
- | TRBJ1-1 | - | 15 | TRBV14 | TGTGCCAGCAGCCAAAGATGGTCGGGTGGGACTGAAGCTTTCTTT | CASSQRWSGGTEAFF
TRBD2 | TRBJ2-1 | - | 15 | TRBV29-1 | TGCAGCGTTGAAGTACTAGCGGGAATCTACAATGAGCAGTTCTTC | CSVEVLAGIYNEQFF
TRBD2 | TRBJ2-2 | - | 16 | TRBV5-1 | TGCGCCAGCAGCTTGGTAGCGGGTACCAATACCGGGGAGCTGTTTTTT | CASSLVAGTNTGELFF
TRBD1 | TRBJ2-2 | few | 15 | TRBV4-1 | TGCGCCAGCAGCCCGTGGACAGGGGGCACCGGGGAGCTGTTTTTT | CASSPWTGGTGELFF
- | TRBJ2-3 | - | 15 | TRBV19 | TGTGCCAGTAGTGGGGCCCACCGTAGCACAGATACGCAGTATTTT | CASSGAHRSTDTQYF
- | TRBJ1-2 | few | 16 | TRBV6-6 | TGTGCCAGCACCCTCAGGGGCACTACTCATAACTATGGCTACACCTTC | CASTLRGTTHNYGYTF
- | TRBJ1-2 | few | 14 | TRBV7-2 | TGTGCCAGCAACCGGGCCCCCTGGTCTGGTGGCTACACCTTC | CASNRAPWSGGYTF
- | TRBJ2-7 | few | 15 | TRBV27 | TGTGCCAGCAGTTTAGGTCCCGCGGGGATCTACGAGCAGTACTTC | CASSLGPAGIYEQYF
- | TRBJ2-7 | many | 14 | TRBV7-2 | TGTGCCAGCAGCTTAGTCCCAGGAGCCTACGAGCAGTACTTC | CASSLVPGAYEQYF
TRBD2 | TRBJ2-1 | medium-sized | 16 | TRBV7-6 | TGTGCCAGCAGCTTAGGGGCTAGCGGATCCTACAATGAGCAGTTCTTC | CASSLGASGSYNEQFF
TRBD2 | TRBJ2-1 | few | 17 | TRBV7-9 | TGTGCCAGCAGCTCCCCTTCCGGGACTAGGCTCTTGGGTGAGCAGTTCTTC | CASSSPSGTRLLGEQFF
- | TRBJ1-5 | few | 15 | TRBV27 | TGTGCCAGCAGTTCGCTGACGGATAGCAATCAGCCCCAGCATTTT | CASSSLTDSNQPQHF
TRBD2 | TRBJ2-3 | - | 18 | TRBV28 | TGTGCCAGCAGTTCCCCTTACAAACTAGCGGGAGATTCAGATACGCAGTATTTT | CASSSPYKLAGDSDTQYF
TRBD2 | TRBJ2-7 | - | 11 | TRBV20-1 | TGCAGTGCTCACAGCGGGGACGAGCAGTACTTC | CSAHSGDEQYF
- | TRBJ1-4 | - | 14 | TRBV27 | TGTGCCAGCAGTTCAACTTCAACTAATGAAAAACTGTTTTTT | CASSSTSTNEKLFF
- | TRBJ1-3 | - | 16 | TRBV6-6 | TGTGCCAGCACCAGACGCGACAGCGCCCTTGGAAACACCATATATTTT | CASTRRDSALGNTIYF
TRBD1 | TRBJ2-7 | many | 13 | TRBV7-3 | TGTGCCAGCAGCCCCGGGACAGGCTACGAGCAGTACTTC | CASSPGTGYEQYF
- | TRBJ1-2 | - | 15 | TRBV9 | TGTGCCAGCAGCCCCGGAGACATCGCTAACTATGGCTACACCTTC | CASSPGDIANYGYTF
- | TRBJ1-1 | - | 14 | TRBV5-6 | TGTGCCAGCAGCTTGTTGGCGGCGGGTGCTGAAGCTTTCTTT | CASSLLAAGAEAFF
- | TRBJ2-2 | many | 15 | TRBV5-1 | TGCGCCAGTTCTCAGGTACCCGATTTCACCGGGGAGCTGTTTTTT | CASSQVPDFTGELFF
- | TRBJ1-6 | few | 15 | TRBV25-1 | TGTGCCAGCAGTGAACTGGGAAAGTATAATTCACCCCTCCACTTT | CASSELGKYNSPLHF
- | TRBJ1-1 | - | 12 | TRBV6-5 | TGTGCCAGCAGAAGAGCGACAGGTGAAGCTTTCTTT | CASRRATGEAFF
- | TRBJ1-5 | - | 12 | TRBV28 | TGTGCCAGCAACGTAGGTTCCCAGCCCCAGCATTTT | CASNVGSQPQHF
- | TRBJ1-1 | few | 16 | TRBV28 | TGTGCCAGCAGTAGAGCAGGGAGTTACCCCCCTACTGAAGCTTTCTTT | CASSRAGSYPPTEAFF
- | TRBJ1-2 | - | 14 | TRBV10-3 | TGTGCCATCAGTACCGGGACCCCTGGAAGTGGCTACACCTTC | CAISTGTPGSGYTF
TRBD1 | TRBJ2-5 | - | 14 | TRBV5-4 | TGTGCCAGCAGCTTCCCGGGGACAGCGGAGACCCAGTACTTC | CASSFPGTAETQYF
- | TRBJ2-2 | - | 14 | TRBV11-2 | TGTGCCAGCAGCTTACTGCCGCTCACCGGGGAGCTGTTTTTT | CASSLLPLTGELFF
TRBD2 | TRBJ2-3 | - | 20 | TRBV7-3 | TGTGCCAGCAGCTTTAGCCCCACCACTAGCGGGGGGGACTCCCGTGATACGCAGTATTTT | CASSFSPTTSGGDSRDTQYF
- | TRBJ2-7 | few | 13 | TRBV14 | TGTGCCAGCAGCCAAGGCCCAAGCGGCGAGCAGTACTTC | CASSQGPSGEQYF
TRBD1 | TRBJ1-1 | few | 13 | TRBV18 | TGTGCCAGCTCACAGGGGGCAAGGACTGAAGCTTTCTTT | CASSQGARTEAFF
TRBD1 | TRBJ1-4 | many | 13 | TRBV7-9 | TGTGCCAGCAGGGACAGGCACAGGGAAAAACTGTTTTTT | CASRDRHREKLFF
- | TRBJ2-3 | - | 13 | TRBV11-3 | TGTGCCAGCAGCGTAGCTAGCACAGATACGCAGTATTTT | CASSVASTDTQYF
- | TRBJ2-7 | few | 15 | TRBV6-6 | TGTGCCAGCAGTCCTAGGGGGACACCCTCCTACGAGCAGTACTTC | CASSPRGTPSYEQYF
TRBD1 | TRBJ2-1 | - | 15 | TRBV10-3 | TGTGCCATCAGTGGTGGGACAGGGCGGAGGATTGAGCAGTTCTTC | CAISGGTGRRIEQFF
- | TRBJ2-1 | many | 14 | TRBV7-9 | TGTGCCAGCAGCTTATCGGTAAGCGGCAATGAGCAGTTCTTC | CASSLSVSGNEQFF
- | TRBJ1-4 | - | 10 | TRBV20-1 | TGCAGTGCTGGCCTTCGAGAACTGTTTTTT | CSAGLRELFF